This TCR beta chain was obtained from a study of blood T cell repertoires in COVID-19. Study-level information: Researchers got acute and convalescent COVID-19 samples from the United States, Italy and Spain. Sources were T cells, B-cell-depleted T cells, or PBMCs; the material itself was cDNA or gDNA.

The CDR3 length is 16 residues. V shed 2 bases, J shed 1 base, and the junction held 6 bases outside the gene matches. Germline loops: CDR1 MNHEY, CDR2 SVGEGT. Seattle participants joined during active infection and were tracked over time. Authors' processing steps: For nucleated cells, counts were estimated from reference gene primer amplification. The table came from immunoSEQ multiplex PCR; TCRdb's copy has only in-frame clones and leaves some out. Clonal size and the V and J genes are those of that table, whereas D and trimming came from the DNA. The repertoire holds 200,000 to 250,000 clones, with roughly 88% as singletons.

This clonotype was sampled from a woman aged 30 to 39 with COVID-19, enrolled during active disease. The specimen was peripheral blood. The rearrangement uses TRBV6-2 or TRBV6-3 and TRBJ2-5, with 8 bases fitting TRBD2. The CDR3 spells CASSYGTGGGQETQYF. The DNA of the CDR3 is TGTGCCAGCAGTTACGGGACCGGGGGGGGCCAAGAGACCCAGTACTTC.